This T cell receptor (beta chain) was found in a study of T cell changes during pregnancy in multiple sclerosis (dated by TCRdb to between 2017 and 2020). With respect to the entire study: The study examined how the T cell repertoire changed over the course of pregnancy in women with multiple sclerosis.

The library was made by the immunoSEQ multiplex PCR assay. TCRdb re-hosts the immuneACCESS table, in-frame sequences only. Its copies lack some clones; in the studies checked, an unresolved V gene accounts for under half of them, and the cause for the rest is not known. The sample records over 60,000 clones, roughly 87% of which are singletons. 2% to 3% of the sample belongs to the ten largest clones. Note on this clone: Its antigen target is currently unknown. Per-nucleotide qualities are absent, and no much larger clonotype sits a single base away.

This specimen was peripheral blood, taken in the first trimester of pregnancy. This clonotype was sampled from a female donor with multiple sclerosis, enrolled in a pregnancy study.

The sequenced DNA is TGTGCCAGCAGCTCAATACAGGGGCCCACAGATACGCAGTATTTT. Its product reads: CASSSIQGPTDTQYF. Rearrangement joined TRBV9 to TRBJ2-3; the junction holds 7 bases that match TRBD1. CDR3 length: 15 amino acids, cysteine to phenylalanine. Only the CDR3 DNA is retained, 45 bases long and in frame from the first base. The junction shows trimming of 4 bases on V and 2 bases on J, and the gene matches do not reach 7 bases of it. From the germline V gene, CDR1 is SGDLS and CDR2 is YYNGEE.